This TCR beta chain is drawn from a study of CD8 T cells in Susac syndrome. Study-wide results and limits: Only a relatively small number of individuals were included in the TCR sequencing and HLA analysis.

Concerning this clonotype itself: Its antigen is unknown.

Germline values: CDR1 MDHEN, CDR2 SYDVKM. V was pared by 6 bases and J by 4 bases, with 18 bases between. This CDR3 comprises 15 residues. Negative isolation was used for CD8+ and CD4+ T cells and FACS enrichment for TEMRA cells. cDNA came from about 0.46 to 1 ug RNA primed by random hexamers. TCRdb reprocessed the immunoSEQ multiplex PCR reads with MiXCR, giving one entry per CDR3 protein. Altogether roughly 130,000 distinct CDR3 sequences are present, 90% to 95% being singletons, with the ten largest covering around 0.12%. This TCR came from a human donor in good health. The sample was CD4+ T cells from PBMCs. The rearrangement links TRBV28 to TRBJ1-2, with D uncertain. CDR3 sequence: CASSQLPVGVYGYTF. The CDR3 nucleotides read TGTGCCAGCAGCCAATTACCCGTGGGAGTCTATGGCTACACCTTC.